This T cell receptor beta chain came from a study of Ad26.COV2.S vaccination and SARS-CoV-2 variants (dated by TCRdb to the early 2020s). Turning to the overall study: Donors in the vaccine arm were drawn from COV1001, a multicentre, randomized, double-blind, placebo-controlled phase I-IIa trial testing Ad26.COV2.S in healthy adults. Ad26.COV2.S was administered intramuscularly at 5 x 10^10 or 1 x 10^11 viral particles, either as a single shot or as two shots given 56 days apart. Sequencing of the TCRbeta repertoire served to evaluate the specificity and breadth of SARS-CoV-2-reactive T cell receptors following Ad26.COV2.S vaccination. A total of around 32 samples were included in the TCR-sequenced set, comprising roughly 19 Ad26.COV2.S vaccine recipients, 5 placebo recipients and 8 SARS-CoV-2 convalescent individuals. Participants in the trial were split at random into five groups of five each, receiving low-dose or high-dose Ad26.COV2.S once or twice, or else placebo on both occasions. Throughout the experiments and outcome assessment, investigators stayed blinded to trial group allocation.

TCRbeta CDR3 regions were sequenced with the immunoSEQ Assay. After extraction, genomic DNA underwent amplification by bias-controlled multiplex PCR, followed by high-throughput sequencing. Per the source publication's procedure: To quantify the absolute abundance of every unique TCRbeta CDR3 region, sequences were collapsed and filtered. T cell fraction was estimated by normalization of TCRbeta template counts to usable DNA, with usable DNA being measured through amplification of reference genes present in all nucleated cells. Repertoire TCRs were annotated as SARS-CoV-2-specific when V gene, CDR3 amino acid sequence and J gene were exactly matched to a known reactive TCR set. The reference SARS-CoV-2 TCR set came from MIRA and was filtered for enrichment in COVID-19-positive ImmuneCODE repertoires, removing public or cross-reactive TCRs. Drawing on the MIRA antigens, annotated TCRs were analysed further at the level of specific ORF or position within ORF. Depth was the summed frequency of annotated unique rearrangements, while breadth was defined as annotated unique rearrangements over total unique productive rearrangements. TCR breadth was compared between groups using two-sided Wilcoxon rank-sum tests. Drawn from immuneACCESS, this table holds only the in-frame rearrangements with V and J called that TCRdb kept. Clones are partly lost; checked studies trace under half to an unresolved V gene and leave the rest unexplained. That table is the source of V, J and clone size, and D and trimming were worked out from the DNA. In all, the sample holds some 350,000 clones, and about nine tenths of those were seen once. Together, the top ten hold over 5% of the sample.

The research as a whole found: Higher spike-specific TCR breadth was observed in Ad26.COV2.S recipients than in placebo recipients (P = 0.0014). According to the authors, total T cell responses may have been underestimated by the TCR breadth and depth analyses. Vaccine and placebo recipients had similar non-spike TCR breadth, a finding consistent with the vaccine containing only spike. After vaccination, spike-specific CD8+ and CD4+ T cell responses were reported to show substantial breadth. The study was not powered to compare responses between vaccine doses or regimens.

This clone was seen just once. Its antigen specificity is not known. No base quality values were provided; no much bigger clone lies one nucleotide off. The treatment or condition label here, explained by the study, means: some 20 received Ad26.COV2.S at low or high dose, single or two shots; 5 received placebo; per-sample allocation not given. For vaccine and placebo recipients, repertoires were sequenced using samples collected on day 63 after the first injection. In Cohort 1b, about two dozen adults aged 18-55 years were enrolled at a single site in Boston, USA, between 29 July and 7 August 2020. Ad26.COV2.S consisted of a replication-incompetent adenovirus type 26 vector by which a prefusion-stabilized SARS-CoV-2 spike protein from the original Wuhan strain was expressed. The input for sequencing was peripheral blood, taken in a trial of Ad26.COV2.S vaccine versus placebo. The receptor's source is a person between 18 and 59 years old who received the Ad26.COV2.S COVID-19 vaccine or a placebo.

The bases are TGTGCCAGCAGTTACACTCATTTTGTCTCCCGGGAGACCCAGTACTTC. This gives the protein CASSYTHFVSRETQYF. Recombination joined TRBV6-5 with TRBJ2-5; there is no confident call for the D gene. Spanning cysteine to phenylalanine, the CDR3 consists of 16 amino acids. The retained sequence is limited to the CDR3, 48 bases, with the frame set at the first base. The germline ends are 18 bases apart after V is trimmed by 2 bases and J by 5 bases. As encoded in the germline V gene, CDR1 is MNHEY while CDR2 is SVGAGI.